The rows below give T cell receptor beta chains drawn from one sample of a study of CD8 T cells in ankylosing spondylitis. TCRdb re-called the 5' RACE reads with MiXCR, one entry per CDR3 protein. The data hold hundreds of thousands of distinct CDR3 sequences, with 8% to 9% observed a single time. The sample comprised blood, either unsorted or a sorted T cell fraction (not recorded which). The origin of the receptors is a female donor with ankylosing spondylitis or in good health (not recorded which). CDR3s include the opening cysteine and the closing phenylalanine or tryptophan. The order of the fields is V gene, J gene, CDR3 protein.

v_call: TRBV19; j_call: TRBJ1-2; cdr3_aa: CASGTGNYGYTF
v_call: TRBV5-2; j_call: TRBJ2-4; cdr3_aa: CAMGSGLPIQYF
v_call: TRBV14; j_call: TRBJ2-1; cdr3_aa: CASSQERGLAGSNEQFF
v_call: TRBV4-3; j_call: TRBJ1-1; cdr3_aa: CASSPNRENTEAFF
v_call: TRBV4-3; j_call: TRBJ2-3; cdr3_aa: CASSQGTGGTDTQYF
v_call: TRBV6-2/TRBV6-3; j_call: TRBJ1-3; cdr3_aa: CASSYSSSGNTIYF
v_call: TRBV7-9; j_call: TRBJ2-7; cdr3_aa: CASSPGGEQYF
v_call: TRBV20-1; j_call: TRBJ2-7; cdr3_aa: CSANGGTYEQYF
v_call: TRBV7-2; j_call: TRBJ1-6; cdr3_aa: CASSPGGGARSPLHF
v_call: TRBV7-7; j_call: TRBJ2-3; cdr3_aa: CASSVLAGADTQYF
v_call: TRBV20-1; j_call: TRBJ1-1; cdr3_aa: CSGVGGTEAFF
v_call: TRBV19; j_call: TRBJ1-2; cdr3_aa: CASSTRTGRNYGYTF
v_call: TRBV6-5; j_call: TRBJ1-2; cdr3_aa: CASSWAGAYGYTF
v_call: TRBV2; j_call: TRBJ2-1; cdr3_aa: CASSDIGGIYNEQFF
v_call: TRBV12-3/TRBV12-4; j_call: TRBJ2-1; cdr3_aa: CASRPASAESYNEQFF
v_call: TRBV20-1; j_call: TRBJ2-1; cdr3_aa: CSANSGFNEQFF
v_call: TRBV6-1; j_call: TRBJ2-1; cdr3_aa: CASSLSGSLNNEQFF
v_call: TRBV3-1; j_call: TRBJ2-7; cdr3_aa: CASSQDPLGGAEQYF
v_call: TRBV20-1; j_call: TRBJ2-5; cdr3_aa: CSAHPGRGRETQYF
v_call: TRBV3-1; j_call: TRBJ2-5; cdr3_aa: CASSEGRQGPLGTQYF